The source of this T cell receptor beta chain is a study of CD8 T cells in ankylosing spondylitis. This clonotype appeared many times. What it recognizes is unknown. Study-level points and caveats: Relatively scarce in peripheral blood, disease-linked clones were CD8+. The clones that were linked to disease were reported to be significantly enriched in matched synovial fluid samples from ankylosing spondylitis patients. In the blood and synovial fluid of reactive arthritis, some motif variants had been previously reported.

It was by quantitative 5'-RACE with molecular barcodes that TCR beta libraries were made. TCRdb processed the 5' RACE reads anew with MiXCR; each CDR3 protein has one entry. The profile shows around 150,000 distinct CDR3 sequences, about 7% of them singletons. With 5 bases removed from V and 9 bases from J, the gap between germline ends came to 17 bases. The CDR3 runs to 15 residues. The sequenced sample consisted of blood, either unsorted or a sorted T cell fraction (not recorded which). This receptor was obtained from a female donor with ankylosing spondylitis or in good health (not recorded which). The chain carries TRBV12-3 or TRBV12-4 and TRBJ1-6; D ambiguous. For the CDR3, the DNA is TGTGCCAGCAGTGCCCGGGTCTCCGAAACTTCACCCCTCCACTTT. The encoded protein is CASSARVSETSPLHF.